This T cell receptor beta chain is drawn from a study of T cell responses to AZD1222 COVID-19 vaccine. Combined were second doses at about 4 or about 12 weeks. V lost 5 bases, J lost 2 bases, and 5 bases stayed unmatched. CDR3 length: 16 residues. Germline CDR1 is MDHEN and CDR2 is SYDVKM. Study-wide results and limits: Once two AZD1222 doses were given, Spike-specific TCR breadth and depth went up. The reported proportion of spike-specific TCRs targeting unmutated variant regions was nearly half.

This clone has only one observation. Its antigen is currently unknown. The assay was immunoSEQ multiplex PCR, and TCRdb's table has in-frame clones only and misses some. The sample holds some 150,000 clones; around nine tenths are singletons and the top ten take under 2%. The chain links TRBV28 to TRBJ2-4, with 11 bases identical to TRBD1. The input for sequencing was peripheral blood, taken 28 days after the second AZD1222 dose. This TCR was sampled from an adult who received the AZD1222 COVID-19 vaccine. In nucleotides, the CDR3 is TGTGCCAGCAGTGACGGACAGGGGGCTCCCAAAAACATTCAGTACTTC. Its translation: CASSDGQGAPKNIQYF. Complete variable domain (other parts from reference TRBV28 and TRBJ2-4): DVKVTQSSRYLVKRTGEKVFLECVQDMDHENMFWYRQDPGLGLRLIYFSYDVKMKEKGDIPEGYSVSREKKERFSLILESASTNQTSMYLCASSDGQGAPKNIQYFGAGTRLSVL.